A few counts support the clone carrying this T cell receptor (beta chain). Its antigen is not known. The sample originates from a study of beta chain features in type 1 diabetes. Overall study results and limits: PCR might show a preference for shorter templates, equally across patients and controls.

J lost 3 bases, V lost 2 bases, and 3 bases had no gene match. The CDR3 spans 15 residues. CDR1 is SGDLS, CDR2 YYNGEE, per germline. All of the isolated RNA was reverse transcribed, so expressed TCRB transcripts were sequenced. Sequencing was performed with immunoSEQ multiplex PCR; in TCRdb, only in-frame clones are kept and a portion is missing. The sample has approximately 150,000 clones; over 9.5% are singletons. The V and J genes are TRBV9 and TRBJ2-1; TRBD1 aligns across 9 bases. The sequence came from a man younger than 30 in good health. The sample was naive CD4+ T cells from blood. CDR3 nucleotide sequence: TGTGCCAGCAGCGTCCGGGACAGGGTCTACAATGAGCAGTTCTTC. The encoded protein is CASSVRDRVYNEQFF.